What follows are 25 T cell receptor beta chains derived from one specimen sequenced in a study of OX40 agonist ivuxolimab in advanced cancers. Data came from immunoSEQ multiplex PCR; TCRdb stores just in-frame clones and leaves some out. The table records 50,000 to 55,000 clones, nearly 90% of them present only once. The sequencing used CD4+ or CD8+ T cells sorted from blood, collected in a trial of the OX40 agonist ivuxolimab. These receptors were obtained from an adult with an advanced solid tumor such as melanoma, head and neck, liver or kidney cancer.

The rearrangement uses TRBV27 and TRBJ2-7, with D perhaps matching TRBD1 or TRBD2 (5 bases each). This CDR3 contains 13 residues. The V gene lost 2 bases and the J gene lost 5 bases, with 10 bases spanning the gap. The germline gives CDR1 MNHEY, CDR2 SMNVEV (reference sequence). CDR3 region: CASSLKGTHEQYF. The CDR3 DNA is TGTGCCAGCAGTTTAAAGGGGACCCACGAGCAGTACTTC.

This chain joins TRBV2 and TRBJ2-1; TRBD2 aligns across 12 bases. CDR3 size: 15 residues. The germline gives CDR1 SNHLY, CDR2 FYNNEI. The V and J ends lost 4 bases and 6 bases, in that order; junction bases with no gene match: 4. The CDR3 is CASSVTSGRFNEQFF. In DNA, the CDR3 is TGTGCCAGCAGTGTGACTAGCGGGAGATTCAATGAGCAGTTCTTC. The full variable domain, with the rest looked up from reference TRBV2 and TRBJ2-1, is EPEVTQTPSHQVTQMGQEVILRCVPISNHLYFYWYRQILGQKVEFLVSFYNNEISEKSEIFDDQFSVERPDGSNFTLKIRSTKLEDSAMYFCASSVTSGRFNEQFFGPGTRLTVL.

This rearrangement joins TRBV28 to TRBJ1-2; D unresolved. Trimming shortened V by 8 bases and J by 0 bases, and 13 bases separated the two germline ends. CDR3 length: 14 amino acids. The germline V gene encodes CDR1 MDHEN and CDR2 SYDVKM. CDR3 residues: CASSGRAPNYGYTF. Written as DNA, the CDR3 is TGTGCCAGCTCCGGGCGGGCTCCTAACTATGGCTACACCTTC.

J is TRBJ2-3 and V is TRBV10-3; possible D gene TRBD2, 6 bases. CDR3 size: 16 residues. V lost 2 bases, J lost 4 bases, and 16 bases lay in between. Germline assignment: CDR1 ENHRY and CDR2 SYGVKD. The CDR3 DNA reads TGTGCCATCAGTGAGCCGGGGACTGGGAGAGCAGATACGCAGTATTTT. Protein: CAISEPGTGRADTQYF.

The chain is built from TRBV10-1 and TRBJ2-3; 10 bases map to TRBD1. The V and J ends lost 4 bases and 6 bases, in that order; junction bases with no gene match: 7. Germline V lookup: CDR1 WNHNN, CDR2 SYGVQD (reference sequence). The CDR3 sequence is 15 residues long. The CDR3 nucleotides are TGCGCCAGCAGTGTGGGACAGGGGAGGCTTGATACGCAGTATTTT. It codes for CASSVGQGRLDTQYF.

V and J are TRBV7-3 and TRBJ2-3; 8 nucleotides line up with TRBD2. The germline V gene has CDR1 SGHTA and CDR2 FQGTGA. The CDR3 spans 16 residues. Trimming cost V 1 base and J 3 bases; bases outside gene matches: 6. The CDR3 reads CASSLNGRGRTDTQYF. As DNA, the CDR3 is TGTGCCAGCAGCTTAAACGGGAGGGGGAGGACAGATACGCAGTATTTT.

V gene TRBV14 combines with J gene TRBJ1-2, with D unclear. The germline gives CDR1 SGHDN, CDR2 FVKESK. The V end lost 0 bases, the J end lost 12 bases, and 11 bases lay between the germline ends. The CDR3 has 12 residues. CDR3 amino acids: CASSQERADHTF. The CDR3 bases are TGTGCCAGCAGCCAAGAGAGGGCAGACCACACCTTC.

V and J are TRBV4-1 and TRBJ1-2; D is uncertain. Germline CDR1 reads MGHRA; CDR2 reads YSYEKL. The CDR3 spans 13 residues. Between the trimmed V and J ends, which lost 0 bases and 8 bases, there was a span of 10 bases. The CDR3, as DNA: TGCGCCAGCAGCCAAGATCGAGCGTCCGGCTACACCTTC. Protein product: CASSQDRASGYTF.

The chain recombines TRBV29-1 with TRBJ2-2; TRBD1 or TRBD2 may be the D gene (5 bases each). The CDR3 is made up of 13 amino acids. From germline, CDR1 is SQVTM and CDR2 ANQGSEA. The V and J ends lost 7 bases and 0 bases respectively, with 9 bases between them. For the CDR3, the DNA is TGCAGCGCCGGGACGGCGAACACCGGGGAGCTGTTTTTT. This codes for CSAGTANTGELFF.

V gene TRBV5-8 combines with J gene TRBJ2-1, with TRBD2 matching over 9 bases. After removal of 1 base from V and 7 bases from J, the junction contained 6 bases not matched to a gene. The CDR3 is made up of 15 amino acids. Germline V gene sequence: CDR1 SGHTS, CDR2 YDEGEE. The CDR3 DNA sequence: TGTGCCAGCAGCTTGCGGCGGGGGGGCCGAAATGAGCAGTTCTTC. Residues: CASSLRRGGRNEQFF.

The CDR3 spells CASSLVGGGAGNTIYF. CDR3 bases: TGTGCCAGCAGCTTGGTTGGAGGGGGAGCAGGAAACACCATATATTTT. This chain links TRBV5-6 with TRBJ1-3; possible D gene TRBD1, 6 bases. Trimming left V 0 bases short and J 4 bases short, with 14 bases between. This CDR3 is 16 amino acids long. Germline CDR1 is SGHDT and CDR2 is YYEEEE.

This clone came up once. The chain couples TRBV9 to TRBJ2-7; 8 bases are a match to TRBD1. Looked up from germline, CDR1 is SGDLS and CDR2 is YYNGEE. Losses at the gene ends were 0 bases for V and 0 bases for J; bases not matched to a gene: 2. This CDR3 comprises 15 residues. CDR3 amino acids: CASSVGGQASYEQYF. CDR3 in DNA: TGTGCCAGCAGCGTAGGGGGACAGGCCTCCTACGAGCAGTACTTC.

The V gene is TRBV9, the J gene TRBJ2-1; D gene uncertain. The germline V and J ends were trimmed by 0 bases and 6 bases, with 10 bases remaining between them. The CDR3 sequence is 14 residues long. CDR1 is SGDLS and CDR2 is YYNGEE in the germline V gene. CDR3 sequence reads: CASSVGFALNEQFF. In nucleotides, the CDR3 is TGTGCCAGCAGCGTAGGTTTTGCTCTCAATGAGCAGTTCTTC.

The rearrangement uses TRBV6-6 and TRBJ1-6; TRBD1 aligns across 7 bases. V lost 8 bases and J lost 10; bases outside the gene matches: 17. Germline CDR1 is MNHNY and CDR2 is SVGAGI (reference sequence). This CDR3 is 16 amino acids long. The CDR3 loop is CASAPQGGRGSSPLHF. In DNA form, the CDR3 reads TGTGCCAGCGCACCTCAAGGGGGCAGGGGTTCATCACCCCTCCACTTT.

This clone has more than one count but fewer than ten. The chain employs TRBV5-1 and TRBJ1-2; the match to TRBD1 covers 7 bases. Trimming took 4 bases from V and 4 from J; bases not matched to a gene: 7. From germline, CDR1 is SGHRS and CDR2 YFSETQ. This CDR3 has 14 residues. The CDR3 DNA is TGCGCCAGCAGCAGGGGGGACAGCGGCTATGGCTACACCTTC. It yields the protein CASSRGDSGYGYTF. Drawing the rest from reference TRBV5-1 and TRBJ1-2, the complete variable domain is KAGVTQTPRYLIKTRGQQVTLSCSPISGHRSVSWYQQTPGQGLQFLFEYFSETQRNKGNFPGRFSGRQFSNSRSEMNVSTLELGDSALYLCASSRGDSGYGYTFGSGTRLTVV.

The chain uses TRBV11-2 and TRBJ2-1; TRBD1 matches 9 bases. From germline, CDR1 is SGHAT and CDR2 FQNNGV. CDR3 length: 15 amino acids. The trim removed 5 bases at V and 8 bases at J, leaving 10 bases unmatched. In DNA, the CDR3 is TGTGCCAGCAGCCTCGGGGTACAGGGGGCCTATGAGCAGTTCTTC. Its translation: CASSLGVQGAYEQFF.

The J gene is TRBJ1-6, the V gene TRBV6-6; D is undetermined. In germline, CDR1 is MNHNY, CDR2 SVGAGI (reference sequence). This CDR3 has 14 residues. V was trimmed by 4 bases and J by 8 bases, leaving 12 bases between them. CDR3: CASSSWSPDSPLHF. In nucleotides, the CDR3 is TGTGCCAGCAGTTCCTGGTCTCCAGATTCACCCCTCCACTTT.

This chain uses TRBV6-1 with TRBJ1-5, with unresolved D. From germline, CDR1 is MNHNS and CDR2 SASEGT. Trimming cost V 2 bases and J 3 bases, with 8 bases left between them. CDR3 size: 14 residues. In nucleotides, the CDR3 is TGTGCCAGCAGTGAATCGGGCTACAATCAGCCCCAGCATTTT. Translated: CASSESGYNQPQHF.

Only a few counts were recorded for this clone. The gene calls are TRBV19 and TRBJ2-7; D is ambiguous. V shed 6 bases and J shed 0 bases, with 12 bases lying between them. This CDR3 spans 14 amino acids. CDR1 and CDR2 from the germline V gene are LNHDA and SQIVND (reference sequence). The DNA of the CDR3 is TGTGCCAGTAGGCCTATGCAGAGCTCCTACGAGCAGTACTTC. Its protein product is CASRPMQSSYEQYF.

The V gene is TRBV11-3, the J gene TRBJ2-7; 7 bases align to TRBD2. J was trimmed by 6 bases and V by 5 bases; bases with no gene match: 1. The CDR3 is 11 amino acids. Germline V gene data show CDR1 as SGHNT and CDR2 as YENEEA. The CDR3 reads CASSGGGEQYF. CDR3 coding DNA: TGTGCCAGCAGCGGGGGGGGCGAGCAGTACTTC. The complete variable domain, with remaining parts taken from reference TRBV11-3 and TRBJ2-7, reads EAGVVQSPRYKIIEKKQPVAFWCNPISGHNTLYWYLQNLGQGPELLIRYENEEAVDDSQLPKDRFSAERLKGVDSTLKIQPAELGDSAVYLCASSGGGEQYFGPGTRLTVT.

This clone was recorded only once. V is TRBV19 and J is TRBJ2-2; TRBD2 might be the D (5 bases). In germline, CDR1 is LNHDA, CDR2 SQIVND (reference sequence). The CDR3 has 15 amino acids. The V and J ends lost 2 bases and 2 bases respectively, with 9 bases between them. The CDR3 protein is CASSISGLNTGELFF. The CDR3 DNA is TGTGCCAGTAGTATAAGCGGCTTAAACACCGGGGAGCTGTTTTTT.

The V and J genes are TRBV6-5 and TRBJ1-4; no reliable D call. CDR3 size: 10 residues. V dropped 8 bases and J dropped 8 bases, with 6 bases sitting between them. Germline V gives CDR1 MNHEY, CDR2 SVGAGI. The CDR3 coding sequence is TGTGCCAGCCGGGAGGAAAAACTGTTTTTT. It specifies CASREEKLFF.

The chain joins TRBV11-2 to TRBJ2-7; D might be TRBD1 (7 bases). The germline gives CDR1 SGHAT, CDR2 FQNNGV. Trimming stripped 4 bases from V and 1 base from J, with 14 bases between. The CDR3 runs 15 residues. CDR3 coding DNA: TGTGCCAGCAGCTCCCGCGGGGACAGTTCCTACGAGCAGTACTTC. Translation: CASSSRGDSSYEQYF. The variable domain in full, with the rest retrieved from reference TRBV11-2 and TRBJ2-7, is EAGVAQSPRYKIIEKRQSVAFWCNPISGHATLYWYQQILGQGPKLLIQFQNNGVVDDSQLPKDRFSAERLKGVDSTLKIQPAKLEDSAVYLCASSSRGDSSYEQYFGPGTRLTVT.

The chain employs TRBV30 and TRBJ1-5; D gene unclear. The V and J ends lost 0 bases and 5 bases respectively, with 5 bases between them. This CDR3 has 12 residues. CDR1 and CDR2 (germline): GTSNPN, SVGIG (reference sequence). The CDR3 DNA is TGTGCCTGGAGTGTACGAGATCAGCCCCAGCATTTT. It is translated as CAWSVRDQPQHF.

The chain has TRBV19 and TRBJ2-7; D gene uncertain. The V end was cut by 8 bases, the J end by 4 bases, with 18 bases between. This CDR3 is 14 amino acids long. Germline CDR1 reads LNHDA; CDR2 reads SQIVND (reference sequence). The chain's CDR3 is CASRNSGSDYEQYF. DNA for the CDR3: TGTGCCAGTCGGAACAGTGGATCCGATTACGAGCAGTACTTC.